Listed below are T cell receptor beta chains from one sample, sequenced in a study of post-analysis software for immune sequencing data. TCRdb processed the PCR reads anew with MiXCR; each CDR3 protein has one entry. The table has 350,000 to 500,000 distinct CDR3 sequences, approximately 37% seen once; the top ten hold 7.6%. Sequencing was performed on blood. The source is a girl aged 2 to 9 with multiple sclerosis. The CDR3 runs from the conserved cysteine through the conserved F or W. Each record gives: J gene, V gene, D gene, clone size, CDR3 length, CDR3 protein, CDR3 DNA. D genes are given only for firm matches. Size is stated for part of the rows, as once, few or many counts, or as a class when the clone is expanded.

j_call: TRBJ2-5
v_call: TRBV6-1
d_call: TRBD2
clone_size: few
cdr3_length: 17
cdr3_aa: CASSIYGGGPYEETQYF
cdr3_nt: TGTGCCAGCAGTATCTATGGGGGAGGGCCGTACGAGGAGACCCAGTACTTC

j_call: TRBJ2-1
v_call: TRBV20-1
d_call: TRBD2
clone_size: NA
cdr3_length: 17
cdr3_aa: CSARGLSGTSGDNEQFF
cdr3_nt: TGCAGTGCTAGAGGTCTATCCGGGACTAGCGGGGACAATGAGCAGTTCTTC

j_call: TRBJ2-3
v_call: TRBV12-3/TRBV12-4
d_call: NA
clone_size: NA
cdr3_length: 15
cdr3_aa: CASSQIQGFADTQYF
cdr3_nt: TGTGCCAGCAGTCAAATTCAGGGTTTCGCAGATACGCAGTATTTT

j_call: TRBJ1-1
v_call: TRBV10-3
d_call: NA
clone_size: once
cdr3_length: 14
cdr3_aa: CAISDEGGNTEAFF
cdr3_nt: TGTGCCATCAGTGACGAGGGAGGGAACACTGAAGCTTTCTTT

j_call: TRBJ1-2
v_call: TRBV9
d_call: NA
clone_size: NA
cdr3_length: 13
cdr3_aa: CASTSSGGYGYTF
cdr3_nt: TGTGCCAGCACATCCTCCGGAGGCTATGGCTACACCTTC

j_call: TRBJ2-2
v_call: TRBV12-3/TRBV12-4
d_call: TRBD2
clone_size: NA
cdr3_length: 16
cdr3_aa: CASSPPTSTYTGELFF
cdr3_nt: TGTGCCAGCAGTCCCCCGACTAGCACCTACACCGGGGAGCTGTTTTTT

j_call: TRBJ2-5
v_call: TRBV7-2
d_call: TRBD2
clone_size: NA
cdr3_length: 15
cdr3_aa: CASSLSPGLAWEQYF
cdr3_nt: TGTGCCAGCAGCTTATCCCCGGGACTAGCGTGGGAGCAGTACTTC

j_call: TRBJ2-1
v_call: TRBV29-1
d_call: NA
clone_size: NA
cdr3_length: 13
cdr3_aa: CSVDRDSYNEQFF
cdr3_nt: TGCAGCGTTGACAGGGACTCCTACAATGAGCAGTTCTTC

j_call: TRBJ1-2
v_call: TRBV5-5
d_call: TRBD1
clone_size: few
cdr3_length: 16
cdr3_aa: CASSSTGAIANYGYTF
cdr3_nt: TGTGCCAGCAGCTCGACAGGGGCCATAGCTAACTATGGCTACACCTTC

j_call: TRBJ2-3
v_call: TRBV13
d_call: TRBD2
clone_size: NA
cdr3_length: 17
cdr3_aa: CASSHRTSGMGTDTQYF
cdr3_nt: TGTGCCAGCAGCCACCGGACTAGCGGGATGGGCACAGATACGCAGTATTTT

j_call: TRBJ2-1
v_call: TRBV7-6
d_call: NA
clone_size: NA
cdr3_length: 11
cdr3_aa: CAQHGGNEQFF
cdr3_nt: TGTGCCCAGCACGGGGGTAATGAGCAGTTCTTC